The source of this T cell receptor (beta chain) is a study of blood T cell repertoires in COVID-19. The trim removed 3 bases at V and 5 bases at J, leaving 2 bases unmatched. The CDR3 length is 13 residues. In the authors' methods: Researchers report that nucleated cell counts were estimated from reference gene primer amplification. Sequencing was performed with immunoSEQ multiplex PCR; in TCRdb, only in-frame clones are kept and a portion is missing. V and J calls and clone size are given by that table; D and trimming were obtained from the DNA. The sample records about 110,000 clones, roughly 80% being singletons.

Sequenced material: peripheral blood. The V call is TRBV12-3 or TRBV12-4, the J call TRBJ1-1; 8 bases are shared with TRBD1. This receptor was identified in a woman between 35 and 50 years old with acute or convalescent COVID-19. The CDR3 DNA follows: TGTGCCAGCAGTTTCAACAGGGGGACTGAAGCTTTCTTT. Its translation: CASSFNRGTEAFF.